This TCR beta chain is drawn from a study of post-analysis software for immune sequencing data. The wider study: Progressive-relapsing, secondary progressive and relapsing-remitting multiple sclerosis were among the disease courses included.

V was clipped by 1 base and J by 1 base, with 11 bases between them. Germline V gene lookup returns CDR1 MDHEN and CDR2 SYDVKM. The CDR3 spans 15 residues. Study-wide results and caveats: With TRBV5-6, TRBV5-1 and TRBV20-1 included, about 5 TRBV segments were more frequent in patients than in controls.

Prepared libraries of TCR beta cDNA carried unique molecular identifiers. TCRdb independently ran MiXCR on the PCR reads; one entry per CDR3 protein. The sample lists about 430,000 distinct CDR3 sequences; 35% to 45% were seen once. A word on this clonotype: What it binds is not known.

The sequencing input was blood. This receptor was identified in a girl aged 2 to 10 with multiple sclerosis. V gene TRBV28 combines with J gene TRBJ2-7; tentative D call: TRBD1 (6 bases). CDR3 amino acids: CASSLSGAMSYEQYF. CDR3 nucleotides: TGTGCCAGCAGTTTATCAGGGGCGATGTCCTACGAGCAGTACTTC.